A single sample is the source of the 16 T cell receptor beta chains below, sequenced in a study of shared clonotypes between healthy human individuals. The repertoire was sequenced with immunoSEQ multiplex PCR; TCRdb's copy has only in-frame clones and lacks some. The sample includes hundreds of thousands of clones, around 72% of them seen just once. The sequenced sample consisted of memory CD4+ T cells sorted from blood. Regarding subset: CD45RA-negative fraction. The source is a woman in her twenties or thirties in good health.

This clone was recorded many times. The chain combines TRBV5-1 with TRBJ2-3; D assignment may be TRBD1 or TRBD2 (5 bases each). This CDR3 has 14 amino acids. Trimming took off 4 bases at V and 4 bases at J, with 13 bases between the two ends. The germline gives CDR1 SGHRS, CDR2 YFSETQ. CDR3 sequence reads: CASSEGYYSDTQYF. CDR3 sequence (DNA): TGCGCCAGCAGCGAGGGGTATTATTCAGATACGCAGTATTTT.

This chain uses TRBV7-9 with TRBJ2-4; 7 nucleotides match TRBD1. CDR1 is SEHNR, CDR2 FQNEAQ, per germline (reference sequence). The V gene end was trimmed by 5 bases and the J gene end by 5 bases; junction bases not matched to a gene: 15. The CDR3 loop spans 17 amino acids. CDR3 sequence reads: CASSHRRPGQGENIQYF. The CDR3 region has the DNA TGTGCCAGCAGCCACCGCCGACCGGGGCAGGGGGAAAACATTCAGTACTTC.

This clone has a count of ten or more. The CDR3, as DNA: TGTGCCACTCAGGGAGGTCGGGAGCTAGCCAAAAACATTCAGTACTTC. Its protein is CATQGGRELAKNIQYF. The genes are TRBV10-3 and TRBJ2-4; D possibly corresponds to TRBD2 (6 bases). Germline assignment: CDR1 ENHRY and CDR2 SYGVKD. This CDR3 region has 16 residues. V lost 10 bases, J lost 0 bases, and 19 bases lay in between.

The V call is TRBV28, the J call TRBJ2-7; possibly TRBD1 or TRBD2 for D (6 bases each). Trimming shortened V by 6 bases and J by 3 bases, and 18 bases separated the two germline ends. This CDR3 is built from 15 residues. CDR1 MDHEN and CDR2 SYDVKM come from the germline V gene. In nucleotides, the CDR3 is TGTGCCAGCAGCACAAACCGGGGGCTCGGCTACGAGCAGTACTTC. This encodes CASSTNRGLGYEQYF.

This clone was detected many times. DNA of the CDR3: TGTGCCGTCAGGAGCACAACCTACGAGCAGTACTTC. Translating gives CAVRSTTYEQYF. The chain joins TRBV30 to TRBJ2-7, with unresolved D. The V gene lost 8 bases and the J gene lost 2 bases, with 13 bases spanning the gap. Germline lookup yields CDR1 GTSNPN and CDR2 SVGIG (reference sequence). The CDR3 is 12 amino acids.

This clone has a handful of counts. Within the sample, other DNA sequences also encode this same CDR3. V usage is TRBV11-2 and J usage is TRBJ2-1; D may be TRBD2 (6 bases). Germline-derived CDR1 and CDR2 are SGHAT and FQNNGV. Deletions cut 0 bases from V and 0 bases from J, with 9 bases between. CDR3 size: 16 residues. This CDR3 is CASSLDLGGSYNEQFF. The CDR3 nucleotides are TGTGCCAGCAGCTTAGATCTGGGGGGCTCCTACAATGAGCAGTTCTTC.

About this clone itself: Other DNA sequences in this sample translate to the same CDR3. This chain links TRBV5-1 with TRBJ2-1, with D tentatively TRBD2 (6 bases). The CDR3 has 14 residues. Germline loops: CDR1 SGHRS, CDR2 YFSETQ. V shed 2 bases and J shed 5 bases, with 11 bases lying between them. The CDR3 loop reads CASSLGGIDNEQFF. The CDR3 nucleotides read TGCGCCAGCAGCTTAGGAGGGATAGACAATGAGCAGTTCTTC. Based on the CDR3 plus reference TRBV5-1 and TRBJ2-1, the full variable domain is KAGVTQTPRYLIKTRGQQVTLSCSPISGHRSVSWYQQTPGQGLQFLFEYFSETQRNKGNFPGRFSGRQFSNSRSEMNVSTLELGDSALYLCASSLGGIDNEQFFGPGTRLTVL.

This clone was counted between two and nine times. The V call is TRBV2, the J call TRBJ1-1, with 7 bases that match TRBD1. V lost 7 bases and J lost 0; bases outside the gene matches: 5. CDR1 SNHLY and CDR2 FYNNEI come from the germline V gene. This CDR3 is built from 14 residues. CDR3 DNA: TGTGCCAGCAAAGGGACAGATCTGAACACTGAAGCTTTCTTT. It translates to CASKGTDLNTEAFF. Drawing the rest from reference TRBV2 and TRBJ1-1, the complete variable domain is EPEVTQTPSHQVTQMGQEVILRCVPISNHLYFYWYRQILGQKVEFLVSFYNNEISEKSEIFDDQFSVERPDGSNFTLKIRSTKLEDSAMYFCASKGTDLNTEAFFGQGTRLTVV.

This chain links TRBV11-3 with TRBJ2-1; 11 bases agree with TRBD2. Losses at the gene ends were 4 bases for V and 7 bases for J; bases not matched to a gene: 9. The CDR3 is 16 amino acids. Per germline, CDR1 SGHNT and CDR2 YENEEA. CDR3 protein: CASSYTLAGARNEQFF. Written as DNA, the CDR3 is TGTGCCAGCAGCTACACACTAGCGGGAGCGAGGAATGAGCAGTTCTTC.

This clone was recorded only once. The rearrangement joins TRBV18 to TRBJ2-2; 12 bases map to TRBD2. The germline gives CDR1 KGHSH, CDR2 LQKENI. The CDR3 runs to 15 residues. V lost 5 bases to trimming and J lost 3 bases; unmatched junction nucleotides: 1. The CDR3 spells CASSRLAGDTGELFF. The CDR3 DNA reads TGTGCCAGCTCAAGACTAGCGGGAGACACCGGGGAGCTGTTTTTT.

About this clone itself: Other DNA sequences in this specimen translate into the identical CDR3. The chain employs TRBV7-9 and TRBJ2-7; weak D call: TRBD2 (6 bases). Per germline, CDR1 SEHNR and CDR2 FQNEAQ (reference sequence). The CDR3 runs 13 residues. Trimming pared 5 bases from V and 1 base from J, leaving 9 bases between. The CDR3: CASSPGGSYEQYF. The CDR3 nucleotides read TGTGCCAGCAGCCCCGGGGGTTCCTACGAGCAGTACTTC. Looking up the rest from reference TRBV7-9 and TRBJ2-7 gives the full variable domain: DTGVSQNPRHKITKRGQNVTFRCDPISEHNRLYWYRQTLGQGPEFLTYFQNEAQLEKSRLLSDRFSAERPKGSFSTLEIQRTEQGDSAMYLCASSPGGSYEQYFGPGTRLTVT.

About this clone itself: Different DNA sequences within this sample yield the same CDR3. The chain couples TRBV11-3 to TRBJ2-5; no reliable D call. V was pared by 1 base and J by 2 bases, with 8 bases between. Germline lookup yields CDR1 SGHNT and CDR2 YENEEA. This CDR3 spans 14 amino acids. CDR3 in amino acids: CASSLGGVQETQYF. CDR3 coding DNA: TGTGCCAGCAGCTTAGGAGGCGTTCAAGAGACCCAGTACTTC.

V and J are TRBV19 and TRBJ1-3; D is undetermined. Trimming left V 4 bases short and J 2 bases short, with 0 bases between. Looked up from germline, CDR1 is LNHDA and CDR2 is SQIVND (reference sequence). The CDR3 spans 11 residues. This CDR3 reads CASSTGNTIYF. CDR3 nucleotides: TGTGCCAGTAGTACTGGAAACACCATATATTTT.

This chain links TRBV5-6 with TRBJ2-7; TRBD2 agrees at 8 bases. This CDR3 is built from 16 residues. The junction had 11 bases not matched to a gene; V was cut back by 4 bases and J by 2 bases. The V gene's germline CDR1 is SGHDT and CDR2 YYEEEE. The CDR3: CASSPASGYIPYEQYF. The DNA of the CDR3 is TGTGCCAGCAGCCCGGCTAGCGGGTATATTCCCTACGAGCAGTACTTC. The full variable domain, completed using reference TRBV5-6 and TRBJ2-7, is DAGVTQSPTHLIKTRGQQVTLRCSPKSGHDTVSWYQQALGQGPQFIFQYYEEEERQRGNFPDRFSGHQFPNYSSELNVNALLLGDSALYLCASSPASGYIPYEQYFGPGTRLTVT.

About this clone itself: The sample holds other DNA sequences that translate to the same CDR3. This chain joins TRBV7-9 and TRBJ2-7; D is ambiguous. CDR1 SEHNR and CDR2 FQNEAQ come from the germline V gene (reference sequence). Trimming removed 2 bases from V and 7 bases from J, with 6 bases in between. There are 11 residues in the CDR3. CDR3 nucleotides: TGTGCCAGCAGCTTAAAGTCTGAGCAGTACTTC. It is translated as CASSLKSEQYF.

This chain connects TRBV11-2 to TRBJ2-7; 8 bases map to TRBD1. The CDR3 contains 13 residues. Per germline, CDR1 SGHAT and CDR2 FQNNGV. V was pared by 3 bases and J by 4 bases, with 2 bases of the junction left unmatched. CDR3 region: CASSLDREYEQYF. The CDR3 DNA reads as TGTGCCAGCAGCTTGGACAGGGAATACGAGCAGTACTTC.